This T cell receptor beta chain was observed in a study of blood T cell repertoires in COVID-19. On the study more broadly: Samples of COVID-19 (acute and convalescent) were obtained from the United States, Italy and Spain.

Sequencing was performed with immunoSEQ multiplex PCR; in TCRdb, only in-frame clones are kept and a portion is missing. The top ten hold less than 3.5% of the sample, which has about 200,000 clones, 84% seen once. All enrollees were roughly 18 to 100 years old and from fewer than 30 US areas. Trimming shortened V by 6 bases and J by 4 bases, and 13 bases separated the two germline ends. The CDR3 consists of 13 residues. Germline CDR1 reads SGHTA; CDR2 reads FQGNSA. This chain joins TRBV7-2 and TRBJ2-7; perhaps TRBD1 as D (5 bases). Sequencing was performed on PBMCs or T cells enriched from blood (not recorded which). The TCR was taken from a woman younger than 45 who had been exposed to COVID-19. In DNA, the CDR3 is TGTGCCAGCAGAATGGACATCCCATACGAGCAGTACTTC. This translates into CASRMDIPYEQYF.